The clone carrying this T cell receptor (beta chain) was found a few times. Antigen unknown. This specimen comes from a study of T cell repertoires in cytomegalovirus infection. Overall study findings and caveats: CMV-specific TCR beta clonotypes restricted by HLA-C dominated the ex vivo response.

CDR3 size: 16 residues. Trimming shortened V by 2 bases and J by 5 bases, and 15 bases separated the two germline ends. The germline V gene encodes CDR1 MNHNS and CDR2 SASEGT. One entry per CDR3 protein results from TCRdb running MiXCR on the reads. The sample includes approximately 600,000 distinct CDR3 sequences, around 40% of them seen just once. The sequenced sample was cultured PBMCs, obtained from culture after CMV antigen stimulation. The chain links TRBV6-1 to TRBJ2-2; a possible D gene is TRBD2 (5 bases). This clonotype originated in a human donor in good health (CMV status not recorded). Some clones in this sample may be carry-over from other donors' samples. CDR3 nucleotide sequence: TGTGCCAGCAGTGAACGTCCGGGGTGGTCGACCGGGGAGCTGTTTTTT. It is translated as CASSERPGWSTGELFF.